These 14 T cell receptor beta chains came from one sample sequenced in a study of T cells in Graves' hyperthyroidism and ophthalmopathy (dated by TCRdb to 2018 to 2020). Libraries were built with multiplex PCR. Sequencing was carried out with an Illumina HiSeq 2000. TCR beta CDR3 regions were amplified from RNA transcripts. For the first round of RT-PCR on the TCR CDR3, the HTBI primer set was used together with the Qiagen OneStep RT-PCR kit. The public reads were quality trimmed at Q25 with fastp and then assembled into clones with MiXCR by TCRdb, keeping productive beta chains. Merged by CDR3 protein, the rows form single entries marked with the most common genes and DNA. The sample table contains about 360,000 distinct CDR3 sequences; only one count was recorded for less than 20% of them. 28% of the sample lies in the top ten. The sample consisted of blood. These receptors were obtained from a woman aged 18 to 35 with Graves' hyperthyroidism that later progressed to Graves' ophthalmopathy.

This clonotype showed up many times. V usage is TRBV3-1 and J usage is TRBJ2-3; D remains ambiguous. Germline CDR1 and CDR2: LGHDT and YNNKEL (reference sequence). Trimming removed 0 bases at V and 1 base at J, with 5 bases between. CDR3 size: 14 residues. CDR3 in amino acids: CASSQDPGTDTQYF. CDR3 sequence (DNA): TGTGCCAGCAGCCAAGATCCAGGCACAGATACGCAGTATTTT.

This clonotype was recorded many times. V gene TRBV12-3 or TRBV12-4 combines with J gene TRBJ2-1; D gene unclear. The CDR3 has 16 amino acids. The V end lost 3 bases, the J end lost 0 bases, and 12 bases lay between the germline ends. The CDR3 sequence is CASSFLRWSSYNEQFF. The CDR3 bases are TGTGCCAGCAGTTTCTTGCGTTGGAGCTCCTACAATGAGCAGTTCTTC.

V is TRBV5-8 and J is TRBJ2-1; TRBD2 agrees at 11 bases. CDR1 and CDR2 (germline): SGHTS, YDEGEE. With 2 bases clipped from V and 5 bases from J, the junction kept 6 bases outside the gene matches. CDR3 length equals 16 residues. Written as DNA, the CDR3 is TGTGCCAGCAGCTTTTTCCGGACTAGCGGGCACAATGAGCAGTTCTTC. Its translation is CASSFFRTSGHNEQFF.

CDR3 DNA: TGTGCCAGTAGTATAAGGGGGGGGCGATCGGATGAGCAGTTCTTC. The encoded protein is CASSIRGGRSDEQFF. The chain couples TRBV19 to TRBJ2-1; possibly TRBD2 for D (7 bases). The CDR3 loop spans 15 amino acids. Trimming stripped 2 bases from V and 8 bases from J, with 16 bases between. In germline, CDR1 is LNHDA, CDR2 SQIVND (reference sequence).

This clonotype appeared a few times. V gene TRBV29-1 combines with J gene TRBJ2-1, with 9 nucleotides matching TRBD1. CDR1 SQVTM and CDR2 ANQGSEA come from the germline V gene. Trimming took 6 bases from V and 5 from J; bases not matched to a gene: 11. This CDR3 region has 15 residues. This CDR3 reads CSVRTDRGKNNEQFF. CDR3 DNA sequence: TGCAGCGTCCGTACCGACAGGGGGAAAAACAATGAGCAGTTCTTC.

In this sample, this clonotype turned up many times. The J gene is TRBJ2-1, the V gene TRBV11-2, with D unresolved. The length of the CDR3 is 11 residues. Germline V lookup: CDR1 SGHAT, CDR2 FQNNGV. Trimming cost V 3 bases and J 8 bases, with 5 bases left between them. CDR3 protein: CASSFVHEQFF. CDR3 DNA sequence: TGTGCCAGCAGCTTCGTCCATGAGCAGTTCTTC.

The rearrangement joins TRBV5-6 to TRBJ2-5, with 12 bases aligning to TRBD2. V lost 6 bases and J lost 2; bases outside the gene matches: 11. Germline-derived CDR1 and CDR2 are SGHDT and YYEEEE. This CDR3 has 17 amino acids. CDR3 sequence: CASIPTSGRGRQETQYF. In DNA, the CDR3 is TGTGCCAGCATCCCGACTAGCGGGAGAGGACGGCAAGAGACCCAGTACTTC.

Ten or more counts support this clonotype. The genes are TRBV2 and TRBJ1-1; 10 bases match TRBD1. CDR1 and CDR2 from the germline V gene are SNHLY and FYNNEI. The junction had 6 bases not matched to a gene; V was cut back by 7 bases and J by 1 base. This CDR3 is built from 15 residues. For the CDR3, the DNA is TGTGCCAGCAAGACAGGGGGCCCTCAGAACACTGAAGCTTTCTTT. Residues: CASKTGGPQNTEAFF.

Many counts were recorded for this clonotype. The chain is built from TRBV18 and TRBJ2-7, with D possibly TRBD2 on 6 matching bases. The germline gives CDR1 KGHSH, CDR2 LQKENI. This CDR3 is built from 15 residues. The V and J ends lost 2 bases and 0 bases respectively, with 11 bases between them. Here the CDR3 reads CASSPGGLGSYEQYF. CDR3 nucleotides: TGTGCCAGCTCACCAGGGGGACTTGGCTCCTACGAGCAGTACTTC.

V and J are TRBV6-5 and TRBJ1-2; D gene ambiguous. The CDR3 runs 18 residues. Germline V gene sequence: CDR1 MNHEY, CDR2 SVGAGI. Trimming took 0 bases from V and 6 from J, leaving 23 bases between them. The chain's CDR3 is CASSYSVLPGPKQDGYTF. The CDR3 DNA reads TGTGCCAGCAGTTACTCGGTTCTCCCCGGGCCAAAGCAAGATGGCTACACCTTC.

At least ten counts were recorded for this clonotype. The chain carries TRBV5-1 and TRBJ2-7, with D possibly TRBD1 on 11 matching bases. Germline CDR1 reads SGHRS; CDR2 reads YFSETQ. The CDR3 consists of 19 residues. V lost 4 bases and J 5 bases, leaving 31 bases between the germline ends. The CDR3 nucleotides read TGCGCCAGCAGCCAGGACAGGGGGCTAGCGGGAGCGTCACGCAACGAGCAGTACTTC. Residues: CASSQDRGLAGASRNEQYF.

This clonotype was recorded many times. The V call is TRBV27, the J call TRBJ1-5; D is undetermined. The V gene lost 2 bases and the J gene lost 5 bases, with 1 base spanning the gap. CDR1 and CDR2 from the germline V gene are MNHEY and SMNVEV (reference sequence). The CDR3 has 11 residues. CDR3: CASSLHQPQHF. The CDR3 DNA sequence: TGTGCCAGCAGTTTACATCAGCCCCAGCATTTT.

The J gene is TRBJ1-6, the V gene TRBV25-1; the match to TRBD1 covers 7 bases. With 1 base clipped from V and 7 bases from J, the junction kept 4 bases outside the gene matches. The CDR3 is 15 residues long. Germline CDR1 and CDR2: MGHDK and SYGVNS. The CDR3 sequence: CASSECGDSNSPLHF. As DNA, the CDR3 is TGTGCCAGCAGTGAATGTGGGGACAGCAATTCACCCCTCCACTTT.

The rearrangement links TRBV20-1 to TRBJ2-3, with unresolved D. The CDR3 is 12 residues long. In germline, CDR1 is DFQATT, CDR2 SNEGSKA (reference sequence). CDR3 in amino acids: CNWSPSTDTQYF. The CDR3 coding sequence is TGCAATTGGTCTCCTAGCACAGATACGCAGTATTTT.